Below, one T cell receptor (beta chain) is given with its context. The antigen is undetermined. The data are from a study of T-cell reconstitution after alpha-beta-depleted transplantation in children. Using unique molecular identifiers, the investigators prepared the TCRbeta library. TCRdb fed the PCR reads into MiXCR, producing one record per CDR3 protein. This sample yields 440,000 or so distinct CDR3 sequences, of which approximately 42% are seen a single time; around 29% belongs to the top ten. General study findings and limits: The study traced high day-60 TCRbeta diversity in some patients to surviving recipient T cells and thymic progenitors. Counts and diversity of T cells one year after transplant came mostly from newly produced T cells. In patients about two months after transplant, alpha-beta T cells reportedly arose from several hundred expanded graft clones.

CDR1 is SGHTA and CDR2 is FQGTGA in the germline V gene. The CDR3 consists of 14 residues. The V end was cut by 2 bases, the J end by 7 bases, with 13 bases between. The rearrangement uses TRBV7-3 and TRBJ2-3, with D uncertain. The receptor was derived from a girl aged 2 to 9 with aplastic anemia, due to receive a stem cell transplant. Material: PBMCs, obtained before TCRalphabeta/CD19-depleted stem cell transplant. CDR3 coding DNA: TGTGCCAGCAGCTTAGTCCCGGCCTCCAATACGCAGTATTTT. Translated, it gives CASSLVPASNTQYF.